A single TCR beta chain is shown here with its context. Only in-frame clones appear in the TCRdb table, and some are missing; sequencing was by immunoSEQ multiplex PCR. The table lists tens of thousands of clones, 70% to 80% of them singletons. J gave up 3 bases and V 4 bases, and 7 bases lay outside the gene matches. CDR3 length: 16 residues. Germline V gives CDR1 SGHRS, CDR2 YFSETQ. This specimen comes from a study of T cell responses to AZD1222 COVID-19 vaccine. V usage is TRBV5-1 and J usage is TRBJ2-4; 10 nucleotides agree with TRBD1. The source material was peripheral blood, sampled on day 0 of AZD1222 vaccination. The TCR comes from an adult in good health. The CDR3 region has the DNA TGCGCCAGCAGCCATGGGACAGGGGTTGTCAAAAACATTCAGTACTTC. This gives the protein CASSHGTGVVKNIQYF.